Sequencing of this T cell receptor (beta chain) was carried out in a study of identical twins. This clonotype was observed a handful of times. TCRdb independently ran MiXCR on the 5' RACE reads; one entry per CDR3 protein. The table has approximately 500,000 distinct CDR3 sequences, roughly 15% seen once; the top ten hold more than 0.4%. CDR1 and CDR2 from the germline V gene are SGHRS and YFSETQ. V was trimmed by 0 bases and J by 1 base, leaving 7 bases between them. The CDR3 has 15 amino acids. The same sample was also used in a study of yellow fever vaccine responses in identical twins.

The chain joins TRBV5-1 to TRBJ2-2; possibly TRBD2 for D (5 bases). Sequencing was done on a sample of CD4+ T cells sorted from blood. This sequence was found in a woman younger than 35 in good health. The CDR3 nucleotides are TGCGCCAGCAGCTTGGGTCGGGGGAACACCGGGGAGCTGTTTTTT. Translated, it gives CASSLGRGNTGELFF.